Shown below are 14 T cell receptor beta chains from a single sample sequenced in a study of T-cell reconstitution after alpha-beta-depleted transplantation in children. As it was prepared, the TCRbeta library received unique molecular identifiers. TCRdb analysed the PCR reads with MiXCR anew, one entry per CDR3 protein. This sample carries some 310,000 distinct CDR3 sequences, approximately 23% of them seen once, and the ten largest clones take 9.5% to 13%. This specimen consisted of PBMCs, mostly from graft donor cells, obtained 180 days after TCRalphabeta/CD19-depleted stem cell transplant. Receptors originate from a male patient younger than 18 who had a stem cell transplant for acute lymphoblastic leukemia, so the T cells may come from the graft donor.

This clonotype was detected only a few times. The chain uses TRBV20-1 and TRBJ2-3; TRBD2 is a possible D gene (6 bases). This CDR3 is built from 15 residues. The V and J ends lost 0 bases and 3 bases respectively, with 13 bases between them. The V gene's germline CDR1 is DFQATT and CDR2 SNEGSKA (reference sequence). CDR3 DNA: TGCAGTGCTAGAGAGCCCGGGAGACGGACAGATACGCAGTATTTT. Translation: CSAREPGRRTDTQYF.

The chain carries TRBV29-1 and TRBJ2-6; 9 nucleotides match TRBD1. This CDR3 comprises 16 residues. CDR1 and CDR2 from the germline V gene are SQVTM and ANQGSEA. V lost 4 bases to trimming and J lost 3 bases; unmatched junction nucleotides: 7. The CDR3 loop is CSVAAGTGSGANVLTF. Here the CDR3 DNA reads TGCAGCGTTGCCGCCGGGACAGGGAGTGGGGCCAACGTCCTGACTTTC.

A few counts support this clonotype. The chain links TRBV5-1 to TRBJ1-1; 10 bases agree with TRBD1. This CDR3 has 15 residues. Trimming removed 3 bases from V and 5 bases from J; junction bases left unmatched: 7. The germline CDR1 and CDR2 sequences are SGHRS and YFSETQ. CDR3: CASSSSDRGETEAFF. The CDR3 DNA is TGCGCCAGCAGCTCCTCGGACAGGGGGGAAACTGAAGCTTTCTTT.

In this sample, this clonotype turned up a few times. V and J are TRBV4-1 and TRBJ2-5; 9 positions agree with TRBD2. Germline CDR1 and CDR2: MGHRA and YSYEKL. With 4 bases clipped from V and 4 bases from J, the junction kept 10 bases outside the gene matches. The CDR3 is made up of 16 amino acids. CDR3 sequence (DNA): TGCGCCAGCAGCCCACTAACCGGAGCGGGAGGAGAGACCCAGTACTTC. This codes for CASSPLTGAGGETQYF.

There are many counts of this clonotype. This rearrangement joins TRBV29-1 to TRBJ2-7; D not certain. The CDR3 runs 13 residues. Between the trimmed V and J ends, which lost 5 bases and 3 bases, there was a span of 14 bases. Germline assignment: CDR1 SQVTM and CDR2 ANQGSEA. As DNA, the CDR3 is TGCAGCGTTTCACCGGCCCTCGACTACGAGCAGTACTTC. Its protein is CSVSPALDYEQYF.

The V and J genes are TRBV20-1 and TRBJ2-7; maybe TRBD2 (6 bases). This CDR3 is 14 amino acids long. With 6 bases removed from V and 0 bases from J, the gap between germline ends came to 15 bases. Germline CDR1 is DFQATT and CDR2 is SNEGSKA (reference sequence). The CDR3 DNA sequence: TGCAGTGCCATAGAAAGGAGGGGCTCCTACGAGCAGTACTTC. Translation gives CSAIERRGSYEQYF.

In this sample, this clonotype turned up a few times. The chain employs TRBV7-9 and TRBJ1-1; a weak D match, TRBD1 (5 bases). Per the germline V gene, CDR1 is SEHNR and CDR2 is FQNEAQ (reference sequence). The CDR3 is 12 residues long. V was shortened by 3 bases and J by 8 bases, with 10 bases between the two germline ends. In DNA form, the CDR3 reads TGTGCCAGCAGCTTTGGGGACGGAGAAGCTTTCTTT. Encoded protein: CASSFGDGEAFF.

This rearrangement joins TRBV20-1 to TRBJ1-5; TRBD1 might be the D (5 bases). Trimming took off 5 bases at V and 1 base at J, with 9 bases between the two ends. The V gene's germline CDR1 is DFQATT and CDR2 SNEGSKA (reference sequence). This CDR3 region has 13 residues. CDR3 in amino acids: CSASRDSNQPQHF. In DNA, the CDR3 is TGCAGTGCTTCCCGGGACAGCAATCAGCCCCAGCATTTT.

The CDR3: CRGRETGGTHDYGYTF. The CDR3 DNA is TGCAGAGGCCGTGAGACAGGGGGCACCCACGACTATGGCTACACCTTC. The chain combines TRBV20-1 with TRBJ1-2, with TRBD1 matching over 10 bases. This CDR3 spans 16 amino acids. Germline V gene lookup returns CDR1 DFQATT and CDR2 SNEGSKA (reference sequence).

This rearrangement joins TRBV5-1 to TRBJ2-7; tentatively, D is TRBD2 (5 bases). V dropped 0 bases and J dropped 1 base, with 20 bases sitting between them. The CDR3 totals 18 residues. Germline values: CDR1 SGHRS, CDR2 YFSETQ. CDR3 in amino acids: CASSLDAFGGTASYEQYF. Here the CDR3 DNA reads TGCGCCAGCAGCTTGGACGCCTTCGGAGGCACTGCTTCCTACGAGCAGTACTTC.

The V and J genes are TRBV12-3 or TRBV12-4 and TRBJ2-2; D ambiguous. V was cut by 3 bases and J by 1 base, with 9 bases left in between. This CDR3 spans 15 amino acids. CDR3 protein: CASSFKRLNTGELFF. The DNA of the CDR3 is TGTGCCAGCAGTTTTAAAAGATTGAACACCGGGGAGCTGTTTTTT.

The V gene is TRBV7-9, the J gene TRBJ2-7; D possibly corresponds to TRBD2 (6 bases). Germline V gene data show CDR1 as SEHNR and CDR2 as FQNEAQ (reference sequence). The CDR3 has 15 residues. V lost 4 bases to trimming and J lost 4 bases, with 17 bases between them. CDR3 nucleotide sequence: TGTGCCAGCAGCTCTCGGGACTTTCTACAATACGAGCAGTACTTC. Protein: CASSSRDFLQYEQYF.

The rearrangement links TRBV7-6 to TRBJ1-2; possible D gene TRBD1, 6 bases. Per germline, CDR1 SGHVS and CDR2 FNYEAQ. CDR3 length: 16 amino acids. V dropped 2 bases and J dropped 3 bases, with 16 bases sitting between them. CDR3 sequence (DNA): TGTGCCAGCAGCTTAACAGGGTTAGGTCTGGACTATGGCTACACCTTC. This translates into CASSLTGLGLDYGYTF.

This clonotype appeared a few times. This sequence joins TRBV6-6 and TRBJ1-2; TRBD1 aligns across 9 bases. The CDR3 contains 13 residues. Germline V lookup: CDR1 MNHNY, CDR2 SVGAGI (reference sequence). The ends lost 5 bases at V and 8 bases at J; junction bases unmatched: 6. The CDR3 here is CASSPQGAGGYTF. The CDR3 nucleotides are TGTGCCAGCAGTCCACAGGGGGCAGGGGGCTACACCTTC.